This T cell receptor (beta chain) was captured in a study of shared clonotypes between healthy human individuals. This clone was observed a few times. Other DNA sequences of this sample code for an identical CDR3. Here immunoSEQ multiplex PCR was the method, and the copy in TCRdb shows in-frame clones only, minus some. This table holds approximately 340,000 clones, about 74% found once. The CDR3 is made up of 15 amino acids. V was clipped by 3 bases and J by 3 bases; unmatched bases: 2. Germline CDR1 and CDR2: SNHLY and FYNNEI. Sequenced material: memory CD4+ T cells sorted from blood. Subset specified: CD45RA-negative fraction. The sequence was obtained from a man aged 30-40 years in good health. The chain links TRBV2 to TRBJ2-2; TRBD1 aligns across 9 bases. The CDR3 spells CASSEGQGYTGELFF. DNA of the CDR3: TGTGCCAGCAGTGAGGGACAGGGATACACCGGGGAGCTGTTTTTT. The full variable domain, rest sourced from reference TRBV2 and TRBJ2-2, is EPEVTQTPSHQVTQMGQEVILRCVPISNHLYFYWYRQILGQKVEFLVSFYNNEISEKSEIFDDQFSVERPDGSNFTLKIRSTKLEDSAMYFCASSEGQGYTGELFFGEGSRLTVL.